The rows below give T cell receptor beta chains drawn from one sample of a study. In TCRdb, the 5' RACE reads were re-called with MiXCR into one record per CDR3 protein. The sample lists 50,000 to 65,000 distinct CDR3 sequences, less than 25% occurring once. Sequenced material: tumor-infiltrating Tregs sorted from the breast tumor. The source is a female donor with breast cancer. The CDR3 runs from the conserved cysteine through the conserved F or W. The order of the fields is D gene, J gene, V gene, clone size, CDR3 DNA, CDR3 protein. The D gene is left open where the match is weak. Not all rows give a size; the values are once, few, many and, for expanded clones, a class.

.,TRBJ1-1,TRBV2,many,TGTGCCACGAGGGGGATGGACACTGAAGCTTTCTTT,CATRGMDTEAFF
TRBD2,TRBJ2-3,TRBV7-2,few,TGTGCCAGCAGCTTAGGGGGGGGACGCACAGATACGCAGTATTTT,CASSLGGGRTDTQYF
TRBD1,TRBJ1-2,TRBV11-2,.,TGTGCCAGCAGCTGGGACAGGAGAAGCTATGGCTACACCTTC,CASSWDRRSYGYTF
.,TRBJ1-1,TRBV29-1,few,TGCAGCTATAAAGGGTTGCAGCTGAACACTGAAGCTTTCTTT,CSYKGLQLNTEAFF
TRBD1,TRBJ1-2,TRBV5-1,.,TGCGCCAGCAGCCGAGGGGGCGAAGACTATGGCTACACCTTC,CASSRGGEDYGYTF
.,TRBJ1-4,TRBV29-1,few,TGCAGCGTTACCCTAGGGTTCAGGAGTGAAAAACTGTTTTTT,CSVTLGFRSEKLFF
TRBD1,TRBJ2-1,TRBV5-1,.,TGCGCCAGCAGCTTGGTGATACAGGGGAAAAATGAGCAGTTCTTC,CASSLVIQGKNEQFF
.,TRBJ1-2,TRBV4-2,.,TGTGCCAGCAGCCAAGAGGGGGGCTCGGGGGCGCAGGGCTACACCTTC,CASSQEGGSGAQGYTF
TRBD1,TRBJ1-4,TRBV4-1,.,TGCGCCAGCAGGGAGGACAGGGGGACTAATGAAAAACTGTTTTTT,CASREDRGTNEKLFF
.,TRBJ1-2,TRBV6-6,many,TGTGCCAGCAGCCCTTCAGGAAACTATGGCTACACCTTC,CASSPSGNYGYTF
.,TRBJ2-7,TRBV6-5,many,TGTGCCAGCCGCGGGCCAGGCCACTACGAGCAGTACTTC,CASRGPGHYEQYF
.,TRBJ1-6,TRBV12-3/TRBV12-4,.,TGTGCCAGCAGTTTAACCCAGGGGTCACCCCTCCACTTT,CASSLTQGSPLHF
.,TRBJ1-1,TRBV12-3/TRBV12-4,few,TGTGCCTGCAAAAAACGACACCCTCCAGACACTGAAGCTTTCTTT,CACKKRHPPDTEAFF
.,TRBJ2-3,TRBV7-6,.,TGTGCCAGCAGCTTGTTCGGTTCAAGCACAGATACGCAGTATTTT,CASSLFGSSTDTQYF
TRBD1,TRBJ1-2,TRBV7-2,.,TGTGCCAGCAGCTTTTTCTCGGGACAGAGTAATTATGGCTACACCTTC,CASSFFSGQSNYGYTF
.,TRBJ1-1,TRBV28,few,TGTGCCAGCAGTTCTTGGGCATCAGCTGGGAACACTGAAGCTTTCTTT,CASSSWASAGNTEAFF
.,TRBJ1-5,TRBV4-2,.,TGTGCCAGCAGCCAAGATCCGGGACAAGAAAGTCAGCCCCAGCATTTT,CASSQDPGQESQPQHF
.,TRBJ2-3,TRBV7-8,.,TGTGCCAGCAGCTTAGCCTTAAGGGGAACAGATACGCAGTATTTT,CASSLALRGTDTQYF
.,TRBJ2-2,TRBV20-1,few,TGCAGTGCTAGTAACCGCCAAACGACCGGGGAGCTGTTTTTT,CSASNRQTTGELFF
TRBD1,TRBJ2-4,TRBV20-1,many,TGCAGTGCTAGAGATCCACAGGGGGCTGGGAACATTCAGTACTTC,CSARDPQGAGNIQYF
TRBD1,TRBJ2-7,TRBV7-9,medium-sized,TGTGCCAGCAGCCACGACCATGGGCAGGGGGTACCCTACGAGCAGTACTTC,CASSHDHGQGVPYEQYF
.,TRBJ2-3,TRBV12-3/TRBV12-4,.,TGTGCCAGCAGTTTATGGGACAGCGGGCGGAAAGATACGCAGTATTTT,CASSLWDSGRKDTQYF
TRBD1,TRBJ2-7,TRBV7-2,once,TGTGCCAGCAGCTCAGGACAGGGGAACATCTACGAGCAGTACTTC,CASSSGQGNIYEQYF
.,TRBJ1-5,TRBV6-5,.,TGTGCCAGCAGTCCCCAGAGGAATAGCAATCAGCCCCAGCATTTT,CASSPQRNSNQPQHF
.,TRBJ2-5,TRBV24-1,.,TGTGCCACCAGTGACCCTAGCAGGGGCGGAGAGACCCAGTACTTC,CATSDPSRGGETQYF
TRBD1,TRBJ1-2,TRBV15,once,TGTGCCACCAGCTTGCGGACAGGATCGAATGGCTACACCTTC,CATSLRTGSNGYTF
TRBD1,TRBJ2-1,TRBV28,.,TGTGCCAGCAGCCCGAGGGACAGGCGCTACAATGAGCAGTTCTTC,CASSPRDRRYNEQFF
.,TRBJ1-1,TRBV2,.,TGTGCCAGCAGTAGAGTGGAGTCCACTGAAGCTTTCTTT,CASSRVESTEAFF
.,TRBJ2-7,TRBV21-1,few,TGTGCCAGCAGCAAGCAACTCCGGGACAGGGGATTCGAGCAGTACTTC,CASSKQLRDRGFEQYF
.,TRBJ2-7,TRBV28,many,TGTGCCAGCAGCCTAACCTCCTCCTACGAGCAGTACTTC,CASSLTSSYEQYF
TRBD1,TRBJ2-7,TRBV5-1,few,TGCGCCAGCAGCCCCGGGACAGGGATGATCGAGCAGTACTTC,CASSPGTGMIEQYF
.,TRBJ2-2,TRBV11-3,.,TGTGCCAGTGCTAGCGATTCAAACACCGGGGAGCTGTTTTTT,CASASDSNTGELFF
TRBD2,TRBJ2-1,TRBV7-2,few,TGTGCCAGCACGGGGGCTAGCGGGAGGCTAGGGCGGTACAATGAGCAGTTCTTC,CASTGASGRLGRYNEQFF
.,TRBJ2-4,TRBV20-1,.,TGCAGTGCTAGTCCCGGGAGTGAGGACATTCAGTACTTC,CSASPGSEDIQYF
.,TRBJ2-5,TRBV20-1,many,TGCAGTGGAGGGAGCCAAGAGACCCAGTACTTC,CSGGSQETQYF
TRBD1,TRBJ2-6,TRBV4-2,.,TGTGCCAGCCGTTCACAACCACAGGGGTCTGGGGCCAACGTCCTGACTTTC,CASRSQPQGSGANVLTF
TRBD2,TRBJ2-1,TRBV28,.,TGTGCCAGCAGCCTAACCTCGGGACTAGGCAACAATGAGCAGTTCTTC,CASSLTSGLGNNEQFF
.,TRBJ2-6,TRBV28,.,TGTGCCAGCAGTTTAAGAGGCTCTGGGGCCAACGTCCTGACTTTC,CASSLRGSGANVLTF
TRBD1,TRBJ1-1,TRBV7-9,.,TGTGCCAGCAGCTCTGGGACAGGGGTCTTTGAAGCTTTCTTT,CASSSGTGVFEAFF